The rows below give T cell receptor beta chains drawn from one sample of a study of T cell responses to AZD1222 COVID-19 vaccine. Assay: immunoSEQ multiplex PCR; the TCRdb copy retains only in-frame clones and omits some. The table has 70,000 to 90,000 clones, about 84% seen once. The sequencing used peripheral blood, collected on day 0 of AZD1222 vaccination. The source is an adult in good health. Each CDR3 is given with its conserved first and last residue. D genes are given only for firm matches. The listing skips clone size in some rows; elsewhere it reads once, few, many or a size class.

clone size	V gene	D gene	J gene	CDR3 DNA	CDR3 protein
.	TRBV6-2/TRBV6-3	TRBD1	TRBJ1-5	TGTGCCAGCAGTTACAGACAGGGGCGAGATCAGCCCCAGCATTTT	CASSYRQGRDQPQHF
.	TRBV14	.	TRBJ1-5	TGTGCCAGCAGCTGGCACAAGGGGGGCTTAAGCAATCAGCCCCAGCATTTT	CASSWHKGGLSNQPQHF
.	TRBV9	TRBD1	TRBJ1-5	TGTGCCAGCAGCTTGGGACAGCATAATCAGCCCCAGCATTTT	CASSLGQHNQPQHF
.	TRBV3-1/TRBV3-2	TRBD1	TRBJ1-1	TGTGCCAGCAGCCCCAACATCGGACGCCGGCTGAAAGCAGGGGGCACTGAAGCTTTCTTT	CASSPNIGRRLKAGGTEAFF
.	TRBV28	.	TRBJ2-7	TGTGCCAGCAGTTTGTCAGGGTACTACGAGCAGTACTTC	CASSLSGYYEQYF
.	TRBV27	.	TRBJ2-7	TGTGCCAGCAGCCTATCAAGCCTCGCCTACGAGCAGTACTTC	CASSLSSLAYEQYF
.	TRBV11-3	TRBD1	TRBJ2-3	TGTGCCAGCAGCTCCACGGACAGGACAGATACGCAGTATTTT	CASSSTDRTDTQYF
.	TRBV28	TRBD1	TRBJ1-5	TGTGCCAGCAGTTCACAGGGGGGCAATCAGCCCCAGCATTTT	CASSSQGGNQPQHF
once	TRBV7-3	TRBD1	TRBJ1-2	TGTGCCAGCAGCTCGACAGGGGGTTATGGCTACACCTTC	CASSSTGGYGYTF
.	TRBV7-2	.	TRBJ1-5	TGTGCCAGCAGCTTAGGCGGTTTGGCAGGCCAGCATTTT	CASSLGGLAGQHF
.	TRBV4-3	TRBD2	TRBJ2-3	TGCGCCAGCAGCATTCTAGCGGGGCCAGCCCAAGGAGATACGCAGTATTTT	CASSILAGPAQGDTQYF
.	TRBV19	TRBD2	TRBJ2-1	TGTGCCAGCGTGAATAGCGGGAGTCGTAATGAGCAGTTCTTC	CASVNSGSRNEQFF
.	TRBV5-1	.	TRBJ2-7	TGCGCCAGCAGCTTGAACGGGAAGAGCTCCTACGAGCAGTACTTC	CASSLNGKSSYEQYF
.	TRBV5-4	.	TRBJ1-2	TGTGCCAGCAGCTTGGCCGGGGCAATTATCTATGGCTACACCTTC	CASSLAGAIIYGYTF
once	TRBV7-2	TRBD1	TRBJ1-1	TGTGCCAGCAGCCCGCGACAGGGTAAGACTGAAGCTTTCTTT	CASSPRQGKTEAFF
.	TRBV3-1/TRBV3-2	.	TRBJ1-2	TGTGCCAGCAGACAGGGATTGGACTATGGCTACACCTTC	CASRQGLDYGYTF
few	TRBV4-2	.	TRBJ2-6	TGTGCCAGCAGCCAAGATGTCGGATCTGGGGCCAACGTCCTGACTTTC	CASSQDVGSGANVLTF
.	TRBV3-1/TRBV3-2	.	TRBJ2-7	TGTGCCAGCAGCCAGGAAGTCTTGGGGGGCAACGAGCAGTACTTC	CASSQEVLGGNEQYF
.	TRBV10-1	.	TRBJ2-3	TGCGCCAGCAGTGGGGACTCCGGTACGCAGTATTTT	CASSGDSGTQYF
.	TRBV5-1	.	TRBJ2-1	TGCGCCAGCAGCTCGGGGGGCCCCTACAATGAGCAGTTCTTC	CASSSGGPYNEQFF
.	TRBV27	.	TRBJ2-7	TGTGCCAGCAGCCTATCGGACAGAGTCTACGAGCAGTACTTC	CASSLSDRVYEQYF
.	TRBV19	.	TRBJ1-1	TGTGCCAGTAGTAAAGACCCGAACACTGAAGCTTTCTTT	CASSKDPNTEAFF
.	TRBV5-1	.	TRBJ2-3	TGCGCCAGCAGCTGGAAGCTTGATACGCAGTATTTT	CASSWKLDTQYF
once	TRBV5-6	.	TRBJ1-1	TGTGCCAGCAGCTTGAAGAGGGTCCTGAAGGACACTGAAGCTTTCTTT	CASSLKRVLKDTEAFF
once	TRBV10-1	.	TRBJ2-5	TGCGCCAGCAGTGAGTCTACTAGCCAAGAGACCCAGTACTTC	CASSESTSQETQYF
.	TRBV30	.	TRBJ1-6	TGTGCCCTGAACCAATTCCGGGGAGGGGCACCCCTCCACTTT	CALNQFRGGAPLHF
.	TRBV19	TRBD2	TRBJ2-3	TGTGCCAGTAGCCGGACTGTTAGACTAGCGGGGGGGCCGGTTAGGAGGGATACGCAGTATTTT	CASSRTVRLAGGPVRRDTQYF
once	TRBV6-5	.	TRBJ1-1	TGTGCCAGCAGTTATGGGTCCTCTGAAGCTTTCTTT	CASSYGSSEAFF
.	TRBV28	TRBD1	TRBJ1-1	TGTGCCAGCAGCAACGCCGGGACAGGGTTTATCACTGAAGCTTTCTTT	CASSNAGTGFITEAFF
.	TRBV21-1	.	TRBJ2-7	TGTGCCAGCAGCGATGTCAGTCCCTACGAGCAGTACTTC	CASSDVSPYEQYF
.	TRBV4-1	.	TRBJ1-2	TGCGCCAGCAGCCAATCTATTATTAGGGGTTTGTACGGCTACACCTTC	CASSQSIIRGLYGYTF
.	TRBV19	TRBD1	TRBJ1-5	TGTGCCAGTAGTTCATCCGAAATCGGGACAGAGAATCAGCCCCAGCATTTT	CASSSSEIGTENQPQHF
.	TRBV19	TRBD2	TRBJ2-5	TGTGCCAGTAGTATGCAACGGGGGGTTAAAGAGACCCAGTACTTC	CASSMQRGVKETQYF
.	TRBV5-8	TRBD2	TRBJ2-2	TGTGCCAGCAGCTTGGCAAGCGGGGGGAACACCGGGGAGCTGTTTTTT	CASSLASGGNTGELFF
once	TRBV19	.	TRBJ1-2	TGTGCCACCACAGACGGGAGGAGGCATGGCTACACCTTC	CATTDGRRHGYTF
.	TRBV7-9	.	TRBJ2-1	TGTGCCAGCAGCTTTAAACAGCGGGTTTTAAATGAGCAGTTCTTC	CASSFKQRVLNEQFF
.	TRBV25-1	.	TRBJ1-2	TGTGCCAGCAGACCCACCCAATCCTATGGCTACACCTTC	CASRPTQSYGYTF
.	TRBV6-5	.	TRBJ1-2	TGTGCCTCCACAAACTACAGGGAGAGCTATGGCTACACCTTC	CASTNYRESYGYTF
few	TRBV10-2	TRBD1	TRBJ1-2	TGCGCCAGCACCAAGGGACAGGGGCTTAACTATGGCTACACCTTC	CASTKGQGLNYGYTF
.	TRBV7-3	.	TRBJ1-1	TGTGCCAGCAGCCCGTACCGGGACACTGAAGCTTTCTTT	CASSPYRDTEAFF
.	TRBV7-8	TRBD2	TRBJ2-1	TGTGCCAGCAGCTCCACTAGCGGGAGTAGCAATGAGCAGTTCTTC	CASSSTSGSSNEQFF
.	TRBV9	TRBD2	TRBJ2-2	TGTGCCAGCAGCCCGAGCGGGGGGGCTGGCGGGGAGCTGTTTTTT	CASSPSGGAGGELFF
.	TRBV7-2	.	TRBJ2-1	TGTGCCAGCAGCTTGATAGCCGGTGAGCAGTTCTTC	CASSLIAGEQFF
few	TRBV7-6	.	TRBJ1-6	TGTGCCAGCAGCTTAGCGCCAGACAATTCACCCCTCCACTTT	CASSLAPDNSPLHF
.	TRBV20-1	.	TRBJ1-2	TGCAGTGCGACCTCCCCCGATGGCTACACCTTC	CSATSPDGYTF
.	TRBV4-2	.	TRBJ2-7	TGTGCCAGCAGCCAGGGTCTCACCGGGAGCTACGAGCAGTACTTC	CASSQGLTGSYEQYF
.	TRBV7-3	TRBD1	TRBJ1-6	TGTGCCAGCAGCTTAACGGCAGGGGGCAGTTCACCCCTCCACTTT	CASSLTAGGSSPLHF
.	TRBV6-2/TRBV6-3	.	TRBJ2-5	TGTGCCAGCAGTACGACGGAGGAGACCCAGTACTTC	CASSTTEETQYF
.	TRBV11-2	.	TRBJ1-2	TGTGCCAGCAGCCGAACGTTGGGGGAGGACGGCTATGGCTACACCTTC	CASSRTLGEDGYGYTF
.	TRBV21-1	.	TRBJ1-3	TGTGCCAGCAGCAAAGTGTGGCCGACGATGGGGTACACCATATATTTT	CASSKVWPTMGYTIYF
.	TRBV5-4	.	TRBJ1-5	TGTGCCAGCAGCCAGGACGGAAGGGTAACCCAGCCCCAGCATTTT	CASSQDGRVTQPQHF
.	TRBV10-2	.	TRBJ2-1	TGCGCCAGCAGTGAGGTGGACGCGGAGCAGTTCTTC	CASSEVDAEQFF
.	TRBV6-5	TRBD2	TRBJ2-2	TGTGCCAGCAGGGCCGGGACTAGCGTTACCGGGGAGCTGTTTTTT	CASRAGTSVTGELFF
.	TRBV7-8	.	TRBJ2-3	TGTGCCAGCACCCGGGTGGGGGGCCGGACAGATACGCAGTATTTT	CASTRVGGRTDTQYF
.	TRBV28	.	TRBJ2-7	TGTGCCAGCAGTTTAGTACCAAAATACGAGCAGTACTTC	CASSLVPKYEQYF